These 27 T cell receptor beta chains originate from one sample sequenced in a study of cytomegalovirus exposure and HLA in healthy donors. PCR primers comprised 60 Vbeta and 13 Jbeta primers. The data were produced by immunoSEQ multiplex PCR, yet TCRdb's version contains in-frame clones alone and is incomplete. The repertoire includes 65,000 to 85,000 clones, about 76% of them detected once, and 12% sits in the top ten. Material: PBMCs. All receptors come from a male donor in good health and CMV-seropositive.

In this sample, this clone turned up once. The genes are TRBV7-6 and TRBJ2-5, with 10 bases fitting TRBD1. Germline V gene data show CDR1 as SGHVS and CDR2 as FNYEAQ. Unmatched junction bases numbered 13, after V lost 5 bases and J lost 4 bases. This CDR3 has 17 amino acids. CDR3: CASSRTGTGDVPETQYF. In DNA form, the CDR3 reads TGTGCCAGCAGCAGAACCGGGACAGGGGACGTCCCAGAGACCCAGTACTTC.

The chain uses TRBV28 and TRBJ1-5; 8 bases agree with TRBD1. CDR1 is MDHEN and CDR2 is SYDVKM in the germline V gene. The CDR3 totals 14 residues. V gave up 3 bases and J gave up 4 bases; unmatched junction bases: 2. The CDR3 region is CASSLDRENQPQHF. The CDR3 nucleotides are TGTGCCAGCAGTTTGGACAGGGAAAATCAGCCCCAGCATTTT.

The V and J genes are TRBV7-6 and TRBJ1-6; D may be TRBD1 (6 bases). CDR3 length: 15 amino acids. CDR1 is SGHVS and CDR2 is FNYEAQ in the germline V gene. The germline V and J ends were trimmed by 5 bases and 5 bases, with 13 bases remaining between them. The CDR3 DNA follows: TGTGCCAGCAGCCCCCGACAGGCTAATAATTCACCCCTCCACTTT. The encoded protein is CASSPRQANNSPLHF.

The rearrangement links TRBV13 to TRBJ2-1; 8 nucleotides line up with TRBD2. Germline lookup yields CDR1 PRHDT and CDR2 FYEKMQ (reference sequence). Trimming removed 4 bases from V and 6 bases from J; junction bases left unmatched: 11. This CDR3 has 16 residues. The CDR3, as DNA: TGTGCCAGCAGCTCGGACGGGACGGGGGGGTTCAATGAGCAGTTCTTC. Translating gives CASSSDGTGGFNEQFF.

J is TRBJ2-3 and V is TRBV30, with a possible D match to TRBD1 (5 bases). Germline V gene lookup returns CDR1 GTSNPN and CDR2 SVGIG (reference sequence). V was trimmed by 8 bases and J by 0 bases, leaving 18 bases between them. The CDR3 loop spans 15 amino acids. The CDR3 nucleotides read TGTGCCCTTGGGGCGTGGGTGAGAAGCACAGATACGCAGTATTTT. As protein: CALGAWVRSTDTQYF.

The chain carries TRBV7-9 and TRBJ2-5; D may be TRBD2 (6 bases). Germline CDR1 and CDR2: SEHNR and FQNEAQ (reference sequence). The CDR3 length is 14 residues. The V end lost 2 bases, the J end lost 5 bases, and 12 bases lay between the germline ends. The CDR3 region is CASSLRGAGETQYF. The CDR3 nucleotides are TGTGCCAGCAGCTTAAGAGGGGCGGGGGAGACCCAGTACTTC.

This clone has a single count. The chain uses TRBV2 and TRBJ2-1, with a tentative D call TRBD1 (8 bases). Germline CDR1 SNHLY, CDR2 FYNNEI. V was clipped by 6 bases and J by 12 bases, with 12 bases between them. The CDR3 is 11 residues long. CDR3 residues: CASRNRGGQFF. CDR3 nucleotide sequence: TGTGCCAGCAGGAACAGGGGGGGGCAGTTCTTC. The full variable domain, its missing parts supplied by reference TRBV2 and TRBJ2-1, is EPEVTQTPSHQVTQMGQEVILRCVPISNHLYFYWYRQILGQKVEFLVSFYNNEISEKSEIFDDQFSVERPDGSNFTLKIRSTKLEDSAMYFCASRNRGGQFFGPGTRLTVL.

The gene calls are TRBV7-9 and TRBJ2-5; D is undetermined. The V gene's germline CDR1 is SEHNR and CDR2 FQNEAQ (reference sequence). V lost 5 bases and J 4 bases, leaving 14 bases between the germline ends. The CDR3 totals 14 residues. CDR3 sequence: CASSPRLERETQYF. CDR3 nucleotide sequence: TGTGCCAGCAGCCCCCGCCTGGAGCGAGAGACCCAGTACTTC.

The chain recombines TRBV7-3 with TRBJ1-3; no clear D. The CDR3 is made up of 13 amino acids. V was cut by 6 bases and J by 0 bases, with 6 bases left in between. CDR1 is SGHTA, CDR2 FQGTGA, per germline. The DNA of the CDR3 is TGTGCCAGCAGGGAGAGCTCTGGAAACACCATATATTTT. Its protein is CASRESSGNTIYF.

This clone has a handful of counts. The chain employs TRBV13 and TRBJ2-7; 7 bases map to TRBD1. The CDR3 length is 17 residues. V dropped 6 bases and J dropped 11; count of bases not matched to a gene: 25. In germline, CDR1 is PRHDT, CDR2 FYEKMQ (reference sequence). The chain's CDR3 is CASSLEGMGQGDGVEYF. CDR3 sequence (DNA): TGTGCCAGCAGTCTAGAAGGGATGGGGCAGGGGGACGGAGTTGAGTACTTC. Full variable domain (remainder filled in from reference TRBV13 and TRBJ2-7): AAGVIQSPRHLIKEKRETATLKCYPIPRHDTVYWYQQGPGQDPQFLISFYEKMQSDKGSIPDRFSAQQFSDYHSELNMSSLELGDSALYFCASSLEGMGQGDGVEYFGPGTRLTVT.

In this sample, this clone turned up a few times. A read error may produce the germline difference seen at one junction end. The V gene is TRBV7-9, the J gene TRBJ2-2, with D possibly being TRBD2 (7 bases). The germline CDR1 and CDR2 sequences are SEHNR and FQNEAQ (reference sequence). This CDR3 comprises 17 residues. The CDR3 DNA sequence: TGTTCCAGCAGCTTAGGTCGCGGGGGCTCGAACACCGGGGAGCTGTTTTTT. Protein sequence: CSSSLGRGGSNTGELFF.

The CDR3 spells CASSQDQRGNYGYTF. As DNA, the CDR3 is TGTGCCAGCAGCCAAGATCAAAGGGGGAACTATGGCTACACCTTC. The J gene is TRBJ1-2, the V gene TRBV4-2; a possible D gene is TRBD1 (6 bases). Germline V gene lookup returns CDR1 LGHNA and CDR2 YNFKEQ. V lost 0 bases and J 2 bases, leaving 10 bases between the germline ends. The CDR3 extends over 15 amino acids.

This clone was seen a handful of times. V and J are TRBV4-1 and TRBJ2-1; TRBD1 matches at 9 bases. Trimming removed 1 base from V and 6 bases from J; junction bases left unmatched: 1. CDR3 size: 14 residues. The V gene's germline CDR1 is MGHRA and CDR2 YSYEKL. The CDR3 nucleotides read TGCGCCAGCAGCCAAGGGACAGGGGTCAATGAGCAGTTCTTC. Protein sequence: CASSQGTGVNEQFF.

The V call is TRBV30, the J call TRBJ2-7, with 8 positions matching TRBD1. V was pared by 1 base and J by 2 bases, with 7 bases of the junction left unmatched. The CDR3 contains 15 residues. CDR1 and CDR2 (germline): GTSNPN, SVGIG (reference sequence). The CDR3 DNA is TGTGCCTGGAGTGCCTCGACAGGGGCCCCCTACGAGCAGTACTTC. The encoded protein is CAWSASTGAPYEQYF.

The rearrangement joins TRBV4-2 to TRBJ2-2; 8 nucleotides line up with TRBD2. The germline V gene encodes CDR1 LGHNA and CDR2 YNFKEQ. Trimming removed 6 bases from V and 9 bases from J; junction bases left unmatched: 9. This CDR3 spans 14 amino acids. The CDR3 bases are TGTGCCAGCAGTCCCGGACTAGCTAGACGGGAGCTGTTTTTT. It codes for CASSPGLARRELFF.

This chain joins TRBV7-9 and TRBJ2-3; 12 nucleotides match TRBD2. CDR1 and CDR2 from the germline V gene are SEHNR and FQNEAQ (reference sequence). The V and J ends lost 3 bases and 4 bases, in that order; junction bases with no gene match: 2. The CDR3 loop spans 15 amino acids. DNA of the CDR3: TGTGCCAGCAGCTTCCTAGCGGGAGGGCCAGATACGCAGTATTTT. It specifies CASSFLAGGPDTQYF.

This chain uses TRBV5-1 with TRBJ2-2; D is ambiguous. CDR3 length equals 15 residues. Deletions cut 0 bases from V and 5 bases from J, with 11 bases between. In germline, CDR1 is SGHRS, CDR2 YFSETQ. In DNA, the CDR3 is TGCGCCAGCAGCTTGGGACCCGCAGGAACCGGGGAGCTGTTTTTT. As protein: CASSLGPAGTGELFF. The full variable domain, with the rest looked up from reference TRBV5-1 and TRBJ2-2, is KAGVTQTPRYLIKTRGQQVTLSCSPISGHRSVSWYQQTPGQGLQFLFEYFSETQRNKGNFPGRFSGRQFSNSRSEMNVSTLELGDSALYLCASSLGPAGTGELFFGEGSRLTVL.

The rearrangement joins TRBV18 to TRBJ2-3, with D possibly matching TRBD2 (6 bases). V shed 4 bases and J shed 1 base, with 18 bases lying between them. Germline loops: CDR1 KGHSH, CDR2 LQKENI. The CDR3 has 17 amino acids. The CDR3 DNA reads TGTGCCAGCTCACTGGCGGGACTCCTATCTGGCACAGATACGCAGTATTTT. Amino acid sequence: CASSLAGLLSGTDTQYF.

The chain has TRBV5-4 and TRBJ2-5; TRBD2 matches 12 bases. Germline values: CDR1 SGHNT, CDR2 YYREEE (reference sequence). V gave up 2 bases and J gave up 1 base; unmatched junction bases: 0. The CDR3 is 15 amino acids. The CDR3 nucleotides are TGTGCCAGCAGCTTACTAGCGGGGGGCCAAGAGACCCAGTACTTC. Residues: CASSLLAGGQETQYF.

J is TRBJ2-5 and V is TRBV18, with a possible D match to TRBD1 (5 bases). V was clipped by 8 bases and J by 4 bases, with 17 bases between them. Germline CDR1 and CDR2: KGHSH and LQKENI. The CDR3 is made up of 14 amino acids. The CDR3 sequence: CASNERGSAETQYF. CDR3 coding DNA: TGTGCCAGCAACGAAAGGGGCAGTGCAGAGACCCAGTACTTC.

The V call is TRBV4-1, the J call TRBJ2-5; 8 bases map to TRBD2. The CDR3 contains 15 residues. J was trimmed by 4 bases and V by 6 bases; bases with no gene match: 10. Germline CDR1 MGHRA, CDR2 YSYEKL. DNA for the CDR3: TGCGCCAGCAGAGAACTCGCGGGGGGTCGAGAGACCCAGTACTTC. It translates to CASRELAGGRETQYF.

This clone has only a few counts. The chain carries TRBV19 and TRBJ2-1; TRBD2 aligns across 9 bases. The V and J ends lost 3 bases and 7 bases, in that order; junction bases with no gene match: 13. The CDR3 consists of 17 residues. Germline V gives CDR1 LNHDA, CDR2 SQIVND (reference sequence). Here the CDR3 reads CASSMYSGLARRNEQFF. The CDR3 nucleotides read TGTGCCAGTAGTATGTACTCAGGACTAGCGAGGAGGAATGAGCAGTTCTTC.

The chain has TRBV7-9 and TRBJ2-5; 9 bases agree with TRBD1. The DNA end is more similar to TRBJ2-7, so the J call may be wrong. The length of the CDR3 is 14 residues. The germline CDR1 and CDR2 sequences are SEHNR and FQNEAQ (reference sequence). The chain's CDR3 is CASSPGTGNGEQYF. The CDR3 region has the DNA TGTGCCAGCAGCCCCGGGACAGGGAACGGCGAGCAGTACTTC.

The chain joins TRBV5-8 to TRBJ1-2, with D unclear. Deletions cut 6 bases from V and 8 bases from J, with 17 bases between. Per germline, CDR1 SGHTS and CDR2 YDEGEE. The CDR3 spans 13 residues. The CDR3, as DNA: TGTGCCAGCACCCTTATCGACGGGAGCGGCTACACCTTC. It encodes CASTLIDGSGYTF.

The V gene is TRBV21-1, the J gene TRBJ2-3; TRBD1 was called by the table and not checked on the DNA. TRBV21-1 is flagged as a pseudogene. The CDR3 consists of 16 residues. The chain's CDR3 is CASSIYRDREGDTQYF. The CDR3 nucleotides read TGTGCCAGCAGCATCTACCGGGACAGGGAGGGAGATACGCAGTATTTT.

CDR3 loop: CASSPTYRTGIDNEQFF. The DNA for the CDR3 is TGTGCCAGCAGCCCGACCTACAGGACAGGTATTGACAATGAGCAGTTCTTC. The V call is TRBV7-3, the J call TRBJ2-1; 7 positions match TRBD1. CDR1 is SGHTA and CDR2 is FQGTGA in the germline V gene. The CDR3 totals 17 residues. V shed 5 bases, J shed 5 bases, and the junction held 15 bases outside the gene matches.

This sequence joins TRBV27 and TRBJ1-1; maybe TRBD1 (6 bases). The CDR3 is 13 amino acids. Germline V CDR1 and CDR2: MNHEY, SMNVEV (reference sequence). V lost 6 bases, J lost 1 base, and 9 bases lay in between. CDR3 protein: CASSLTGNTEAFF. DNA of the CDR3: TGTGCCAGCAGCCTGACAGGGAACACTGAAGCTTTCTTT.